This entry lists 23 T cell receptor beta chains sequenced from one sample in a study of OX40 agonist ivuxolimab in advanced cancers. This table comes from immunoSEQ multiplex PCR, and its TCRdb copy is limited to in-frame clones, with some not included. In the table there are about 62,000 clones, around 81% of which are singletons. The sample was CD4+ or CD8+ T cells sorted from blood, taken in a trial of the OX40 agonist ivuxolimab. Receptors originate from an adult with an advanced solid tumor such as melanoma, head and neck, liver or kidney cancer.

In its sample, this clone was seen a few times. The chain combines TRBV4-2 with TRBJ1-5; 7 nucleotides agree with TRBD1. CDR1 and CDR2 from the germline V gene are LGHNA and YNFKEQ. The CDR3 extends over 15 amino acids. J was trimmed by 0 bases and V by 3 bases; bases with no gene match: 2. Written as DNA, the CDR3 is TGTGCCAGCAGCCAGGGACAGTATAGCAATCAGCCCCAGCATTTT. Translating gives CASSQGQYSNQPQHF.

A word on this clone: The junction departs from the called germline gene at one end, perhaps through a read error. This chain uses TRBV7-7 with TRBJ2-5, with 7 bases that match TRBD1. The CDR3 is made up of 13 amino acids. Germline CDR1 reads SSHAT; CDR2 reads FNYEAQ (reference sequence). CDR3 DNA: TGTGCTAGCAGCAAGGACAGGAAAGAGACCCAGTACTTC. It encodes CASSKDRKETQYF.

This clone was found a few times. This chain joins TRBV6-4 and TRBJ1-1; D might be TRBD1 (6 bases). Trimming cost V 0 bases and J 2 bases, with 7 bases left between them. The CDR3 consists of 14 residues. CDR1 MRHNA and CDR2 SNTAGT come from the germline V gene. CDR3 DNA sequence: TGTGCCAGCAGTGACTCGGACAGAAACACTGAAGCTTTCTTT. Translated: CASSDSDRNTEAFF.

This chain links TRBV2 with TRBJ2-2; 7 bases fit TRBD2. The V segment lost 2 bases and the J segment 2 bases; nucleotides outside the gene matches: 5. The CDR3 length is 16 residues. The germline CDR1 and CDR2 sequences are SNHLY and FYNNEI. The CDR3 protein is CASSEWSGGNTGELFF. CDR3 bases: TGTGCCAGCAGTGAATGGTCGGGGGGAAACACCGGGGAGCTGTTTTTT.

The chain links TRBV19 to TRBJ2-5; D unresolved. The CDR3 is 13 amino acids. V lost 5 bases and J 1 base, leaving 8 bases between the germline ends. Germline V lookup: CDR1 LNHDA, CDR2 SQIVND (reference sequence). In DNA form, the CDR3 reads TGTGCCAGTAGTGTCCTTGGCCAAGAGACCCAGTACTTC. This gives the protein CASSVLGQETQYF.

V and J are TRBV2 and TRBJ2-3; D may be TRBD2 (6 bases). Looked up from germline, CDR1 is SNHLY and CDR2 is FYNNEI. The V end was cut by 8 bases, the J end by 2 bases, with 17 bases between. CDR3 size: 15 residues. The CDR3: CASLPRLADTDTQYF. DNA for the CDR3: TGTGCCAGCCTCCCGCGATTAGCGGACACAGATACGCAGTATTTT.

This chain uses TRBV18 with TRBJ1-2; a weak D match, TRBD1 (5 bases). The CDR3 has 16 residues. V was cut by 6 bases and J by 6 bases, with 23 bases left in between. Looked up from germline, CDR1 is KGHSH and CDR2 is LQKENI. CDR3 amino acids: CASSRAPGPSENGYTF. DNA of the CDR3: TGTGCCAGCTCCCGAGCCCCGGGGCCCTCCGAAAATGGCTACACCTTC.

The chain is built from TRBV5-1 and TRBJ2-1; TRBD2 matches 10 bases. The CDR3 has 15 amino acids. V was pared by 5 bases and J by 6 bases, with 8 bases of the junction left unmatched. Per the germline V gene, CDR1 is SGHRS and CDR2 is YFSETQ. The CDR3 nucleotides are TGCGCCAGCAGTCCCAGCGGGGGGGCCCCCAATGAGCAGTTCTTC. It encodes CASSPSGGAPNEQFF. Full variable domain (rest looked up from reference TRBV5-1 and TRBJ2-1): KAGVTQTPRYLIKTRGQQVTLSCSPISGHRSVSWYQQTPGQGLQFLFEYFSETQRNKGNFPGRFSGRQFSNSRSEMNVSTLELGDSALYLCASSPSGGAPNEQFFGPGTRLTVL.

The V gene is TRBV7-9, the J gene TRBJ1-2, with D tentatively TRBD1 (5 bases). Per germline, CDR1 SEHNR and CDR2 FQNEAQ (reference sequence). Trimming took off 5 bases at V and 8 bases at J, with 15 bases between the two ends. The CDR3 covers 13 residues. The CDR3 DNA sequence: TGTGCCAGCAGCCCGGGGACTGCGGGAGGCTACACCTTC. Its protein product is CASSPGTAGGYTF. Full variable domain (remainder filled in from reference TRBV7-9 and TRBJ1-2): DTGVSQNPRHKITKRGQNVTFRCDPISEHNRLYWYRQTLGQGPEFLTYFQNEAQLEKSRLLSDRFSAERPKGSFSTLEIQRTEQGDSAMYLCASSPGTAGGYTFGSGTRLTVV.

The chain links TRBV6-5 to TRBJ1-4, with D possibly being TRBD1 (5 bases). This CDR3 comprises 16 residues. Germline-derived CDR1 and CDR2 are MNHEY and SVGAGI. V lost 0 bases, J lost 8 bases, and 16 bases lay in between. CDR3 region: CASSYSSSFGDEKLFF. The CDR3 DNA is TGTGCCAGCAGTTACTCATCTAGTTTCGGGGACGAAAAACTGTTTTTT.

The CDR3 here is CASSRIPGTISFGELFF. CDR3 DNA sequence: TGTGCCAGCAGCCGGATACCCGGGACTATCTCTTTTGGGGAGCTGTTTTTT. This sequence joins TRBV5-4 and TRBJ2-2, with 7 bases that match TRBD2. CDR1 is SGHNT and CDR2 is YYREEE in the germline V gene (reference sequence). The trim removed 4 bases at V and 8 bases at J, leaving 17 bases unmatched. The CDR3 is 17 residues long.

This chain uses TRBV27 with TRBJ1-1; D is unresolved. Between the trimmed V and J ends, which lost 3 bases and 3 bases, there was a span of 8 bases. Germline lookup yields CDR1 MNHEY and CDR2 SMNVEV (reference sequence). The CDR3 has 13 amino acids. CDR3 sequence: CASSFTRDTEAFF. The CDR3 DNA sequence: TGTGCCAGCAGTTTTACTCGAGACACTGAAGCTTTCTTT.

The chain joins TRBV30 to TRBJ1-2; perhaps TRBD1 as D (5 bases). Trimming shortened V by 4 bases and J by 4 bases, and 19 bases separated the two germline ends. From germline, CDR1 is GTSNPN and CDR2 SVGIG (reference sequence). This CDR3 has 15 amino acids. In nucleotides, the CDR3 is TGTGCCTGGATCCCCCCCAGGGACCGGACCTATGGCTACACCTTC. It is translated as CAWIPPRDRTYGYTF.

The chain combines TRBV29-1 with TRBJ1-3; weak D call: TRBD1 (6 bases). The germline V and J ends were trimmed by 4 bases and 0 bases, with 10 bases remaining between them. Germline V gene data show CDR1 as SQVTM and CDR2 as ANQGSEA. This CDR3 spans 14 amino acids. The CDR3 protein is CSVVGGFSGNTIYF. The CDR3 DNA sequence: TGCAGCGTTGTAGGGGGGTTCTCTGGAAACACCATATATTTT. Full variable domain (missing parts from reference TRBV29-1 and TRBJ1-3): SAVISQKPSRDICQRGTSLTIQCQVDSQVTMMFWYRQQPGQSLTLIATANQGSEATYESGFVIDKFPISRPNLTFSTLTVSNMSPEDSSIYLCSVVGGFSGNTIYFGEGSWLTVV.

The chain joins TRBV7-9 to TRBJ2-7; 10 bases map to TRBD1. The CDR3 runs 14 residues. Per germline, CDR1 SEHNR and CDR2 FQNEAQ (reference sequence). The J segment lost 6 bases and the V segment lost 4 bases, leaving 6 bases of the junction unmatched. The CDR3 DNA follows: TGTGCCAGCAGCTCCGGACAGGGGGTCTCCGAGCAGTACTTC. Its protein is CASSSGQGVSEQYF.

The CDR3 reads CASSLAMGDRTEAFF. The CDR3 bases are TGTGCCAGCAGCTTAGCGATGGGGGACCGGACTGAAGCTTTCTTT. This chain links TRBV7-9 with TRBJ1-1; D perhaps matches TRBD1 (5 bases). The CDR3 spans 15 residues. Trimming left V 0 bases short and J 5 bases short, with 13 bases between. The V gene's germline CDR1 is SEHNR and CDR2 FQNEAQ (reference sequence). The full variable domain, with the rest looked up from reference TRBV7-9 and TRBJ1-1, is DTGVSQNPRHKITKRGQNVTFRCDPISEHNRLYWYRQTLGQGPEFLTYFQNEAQLEKSRLLSDRFSAERPKGSFSTLEIQRTEQGDSAMYLCASSLAMGDRTEAFFGQGTRLTVV.

The rearrangement uses TRBV6-5 and TRBJ1-1; tentatively, D is TRBD1 (5 bases). This CDR3 is 15 amino acids long. Per germline, CDR1 MNHEY and CDR2 SVGAGI. With 2 bases removed from V and 0 bases from J, the gap between germline ends came to 10 bases. The CDR3 DNA is TGTGCCAGCAGTTACGACGCCAGGGTGAACACTGAAGCTTTCTTT. Its protein is CASSYDARVNTEAFF.

This chain uses TRBV4-1 with TRBJ1-2, with a tentative D call TRBD1 (5 bases). With 1 base removed from V and 0 bases from J, the gap between germline ends came to 9 bases. This CDR3 contains 15 residues. Germline CDR1 is MGHRA and CDR2 is YSYEKL. CDR3: CASSQARVPNYGYTF. The CDR3 DNA reads as TGCGCCAGCAGCCAAGCCAGGGTGCCTAACTATGGCTACACCTTC.

The V gene is TRBV7-8, the J gene TRBJ2-2, with 7 bases identical to TRBD1. The CDR3 is made up of 16 amino acids. Trimming removed 4 bases from V and 3 bases from J; junction bases left unmatched: 8. Germline V gives CDR1 SGHVS, CDR2 FQNEAQ. CDR3 in DNA: TGTGCCAGCAGCTCTCAACGGGACAGTTACACCGGGGAGCTGTTTTTT. Encoded protein: CASSSQRDSYTGELFF.

The V call is TRBV21-1, the J call TRBJ1-5; the table assigns TRBD1, which was not confirmed against the DNA. TRBV21-1 represents a pseudogene. There are 20 residues in the CDR3. The CDR3 DNA sequence: TGTGCCAGCAGCACTCGGACAGGGTACGAGTCTGGCAGAAAGAGTCAGCCCCAGCATTTT. Its protein product is CASSTRTGYESGRKSQPQHF.

This chain links TRBV7-2 with TRBJ1-2; tentative D call: TRBD1 (5 bases). CDR1 is SGHTA and CDR2 is FQGNSA in the germline V gene. The CDR3 length is 12 residues. The V gene lost 5 bases and the J gene lost 9 bases, with 13 bases spanning the gap. The CDR3 reads CASSRDPASYTF. The DNA of the CDR3 is TGTGCCAGCAGCCGGGACCCTGCCAGCTACACCTTC.

This rearrangement joins TRBV19 to TRBJ1-2, with TRBD1 as a possible D gene (5 bases). CDR1 is LNHDA and CDR2 is SQIVND in the germline V gene (reference sequence). This CDR3 has 14 residues. Trimming cost V 0 bases and J 3 bases, with 8 bases left between them. The CDR3 DNA reads TGTGCCAGTAGTATAGAGGGACGGTACTATGGCTACACCTTC. Encoded protein: CASSIEGRYYGYTF. Using reference TRBV19 and TRBJ1-2 for the parts outside the CDR3, the full variable domain is DGGITQSPKYLFRKEGQNVTLSCEQNLNHDAMYWYRQDPGQGLRLIYYSQIVNDFQKGDIAEGYSVSREKKESFPLTVTSAQKNPTAFYLCASSIEGRYYGYTFGSGTRLTVV.

A few counts support this clone. This chain links TRBV25-1 with TRBJ1-6; D is ambiguous. Per the germline V gene, CDR1 is MGHDK and CDR2 is SYGVNS. Deletions cut 5 bases from V and 7 bases from J, with 12 bases between. This CDR3 comprises 14 residues. The CDR3 here is CASSKNSWNSPLHF. The DNA of the CDR3 is TGTGCCAGCAGTAAAAACAGCTGGAATTCACCCCTCCACTTT.